The present TCR beta chain was sequenced within a study of cytomegalovirus exposure and HLA in healthy donors. This CDR3 has 15 residues. Germline V CDR1 and CDR2: SGHTS, YDEGEE. Trimming took off 3 bases at V and 3 bases at J, with 13 bases between the two ends. This clone was seen a handful of times. Its target is not known. Findings and limits, study-wide: Most TCR sequences showed up rarely, but some public TCRs showed up in many donors. A few CMV-associated chains proved CMV antigen-specific in vitro. Sequencing depth roughly uniform across donors was assumed in presence/absence analyses. As a later analysis revealed, the rate of TCR association differed by HLA locus, with DRB1 most and HLA-C fewest.

PCR used 60 Vbeta primers and 13 Jbeta primers. Assay: immunoSEQ multiplex PCR; the TCRdb copy retains only in-frame clones and omits some. The sample has tens of thousands of clones, 70% seen once; the top ten hold about 10%. Input material: PBMCs. The clonotype originates from a woman between 45 and 60 years old in good health and CMV-seropositive. This rearrangement joins TRBV5-8 to TRBJ1-5, with D maybe TRBD1 (6 bases). The CDR3 DNA follows: TGTGCCAGCAGCTGGGTCCCAGGGGCCAATCAGCCCCAGCATTTT. Translating it yields CASSWVPGANQPQHF.